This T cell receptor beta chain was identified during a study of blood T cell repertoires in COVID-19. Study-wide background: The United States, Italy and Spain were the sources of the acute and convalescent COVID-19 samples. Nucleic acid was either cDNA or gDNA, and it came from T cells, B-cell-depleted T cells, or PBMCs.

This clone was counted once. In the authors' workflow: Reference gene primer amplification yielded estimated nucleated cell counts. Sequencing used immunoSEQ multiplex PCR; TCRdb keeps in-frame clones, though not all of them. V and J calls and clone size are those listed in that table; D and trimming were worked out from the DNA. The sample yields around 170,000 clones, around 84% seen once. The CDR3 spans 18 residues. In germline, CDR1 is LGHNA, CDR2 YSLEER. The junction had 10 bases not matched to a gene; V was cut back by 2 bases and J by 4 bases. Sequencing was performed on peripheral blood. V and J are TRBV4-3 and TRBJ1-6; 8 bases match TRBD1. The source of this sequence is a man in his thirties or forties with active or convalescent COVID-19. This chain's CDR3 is CASSQKTPGQGYNSPLHF. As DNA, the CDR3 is TGCGCCAGCAGCCAAAAAACACCCGGACAGGGTTATAATTCACCCCTCCACTTT.